Listed here are 29 T cell receptor beta chains from one sample, sequenced in a study of blood T cell repertoires in COVID-19. Here immunoSEQ multiplex PCR was the method, and the copy in TCRdb shows in-frame clones only, minus some. The repertoire includes tens of thousands of clones, about 92% of them detected once, and around 0.52% sits in the top ten. Input material: peripheral blood. Every receptor here comes from a man aged 50-60 years with COVID-19, enrolled during active disease.

The chain combines TRBV9 with TRBJ1-2; TRBD1 aligns across 7 bases. V lost 3 bases and J lost 0; bases outside the gene matches: 5. The CDR3 has 15 residues. The germline gives CDR1 SGDLS, CDR2 YYNGEE. CDR3 sequence reads: CASSEGAETNYGYTF. As DNA, the CDR3 is TGTGCCAGCAGCGAGGGGGCGGAGACTAACTATGGCTACACCTTC.

The CDR3 nucleotides are TGTGCCAGCAGTGGACAGCTTATAGATGAGCAGTTCTTC. Protein sequence: CASSGQLIDEQFF. The genes are TRBV2 and TRBJ2-1; tentative D call: TRBD1 (5 bases). The ends were cut back, 4 bases at V and 8 bases at J, with 12 bases in the middle. This CDR3 has 13 residues. In germline, CDR1 is SNHLY, CDR2 FYNNEI.

This chain uses TRBV18 with TRBJ2-3, with D unclear. The CDR3 has 13 amino acids. The V gene's germline CDR1 is KGHSH and CDR2 LQKENI. The V and J ends lost 3 bases and 8 bases respectively, with 12 bases between them. DNA for the CDR3: TGTGCCAGCTCACCGGGCCATGCAGCTACGCAGTATTTT. It encodes CASSPGHAATQYF. Using reference TRBV18 and TRBJ2-3 for the parts outside the CDR3, the full variable domain is NAGVMQNPRHLVRRRGQEARLRCSPMKGHSHVYWYRQLPEEGLKFMVYLQKENIIDESGMPKERFSAEFPKEGPSILRIQQVVRGDSAAYFCASSPGHAATQYFGPGTRLTVL.

V usage is TRBV5-8 and J usage is TRBJ2-7, with TRBD1 as a possible D gene (5 bases). The CDR3 has 14 residues. The germline V gene has CDR1 SGHTS and CDR2 YDEGEE. Trimming removed 4 bases at V and 0 bases at J, with 11 bases between. CDR3 amino acids: CASSLRQNSYEQYF. The DNA of the CDR3 is TGTGCCAGCAGCCTGCGACAGAACTCCTACGAGCAGTACTTC.

The chain carries TRBV11-1 and TRBJ2-3; no firm D call. Trimming pared 5 bases from V and 2 bases from J, leaving 2 bases between. The V gene's germline CDR1 is SGHAT and CDR2 FQDESV (reference sequence). This CDR3 comprises 11 residues. As DNA, the CDR3 is TGTGCCAGCAGCCTCACAGATACGCAGTATTTT. Translated: CASSLTDTQYF.

This chain uses TRBV4-1 with TRBJ2-1, with 8 bases matching TRBD2. The germline gives CDR1 MGHRA, CDR2 YSYEKL. CDR3 length equals 14 residues. With 4 bases clipped from V and 6 bases from J, the junction kept 5 bases outside the gene matches. The DNA of the CDR3 is TGCGCCAGCAGCCCGGGACTAGTCCCCAATGAGCAGTTCTTC. This translates into CASSPGLVPNEQFF.

Only one count was recorded for this clone. J is TRBJ1-5 and V is TRBV4-1; 7 bases are shared with TRBD1. V lost 6 bases, J lost 5 bases, and 7 bases stayed unmatched. Per germline, CDR1 MGHRA and CDR2 YSYEKL. This CDR3 region has 14 residues. CDR3 in amino acids: CASSRGQGDQPQHF. As DNA, the CDR3 is TGCGCCAGCAGTAGGGGGCAGGGAGATCAGCCCCAGCATTTT.

This clone was detected once. This chain uses TRBV4-1 with TRBJ1-2; 7 positions match TRBD1. The length of the CDR3 is 14 residues. V dropped 4 bases and J dropped 0; count of bases not matched to a gene: 2. Germline V lookup: CDR1 MGHRA, CDR2 YSYEKL. In DNA, the CDR3 is TGCGCCAGCAGCCGGGACAGCACTAACTATGGCTACACCTTC. This gives the protein CASSRDSTNYGYTF.

This clone appeared once. This chain links TRBV29-1 with TRBJ2-2, with TRBD2 matching 7 bases. The ends lost 8 bases at V and 9 bases at J; junction bases unmatched: 6. Looked up from germline, CDR1 is SQVTM and CDR2 is ANQGSEA. This CDR3 contains 11 residues. The CDR3: CSSGGGRELFF. DNA for the CDR3: TGCAGCTCTGGGGGGGGTAGGGAGCTGTTTTTT.

The rearrangement links TRBV4-1 to TRBJ2-5; TRBD2 matches 8 bases. Trimming took 1 base from V and 4 from J; bases not matched to a gene: 8. CDR3 length equals 16 residues. In germline, CDR1 is MGHRA, CDR2 YSYEKL. The CDR3 spells CASSQGSGLVTETQYF. The DNA of the CDR3 is TGCGCCAGCAGCCAAGGGTCGGGACTAGTGACAGAGACCCAGTACTTC.

The CDR3, as DNA: TGTGCCAGCAGTTTAGGACTATACAATGAGCAGTTCTTC. It yields the protein CASSLGLYNEQFF. This chain joins TRBV27 and TRBJ2-1, with D possibly matching TRBD2 (6 bases). This CDR3 is built from 13 residues. Germline V lookup: CDR1 MNHEY, CDR2 SMNVEV (reference sequence). V lost 2 bases to trimming and J lost 4 bases, with 6 bases between them.

The CDR3 sequence: CASSADLGGGNTIYF. CDR3 DNA sequence: TGCGCCAGCAGCGCGGACCTAGGAGGAGGAAACACCATATATTTT. This rearrangement joins TRBV5-1 to TRBJ1-3; D is unresolved. The germline V gene encodes CDR1 SGHRS and CDR2 YFSETQ. The CDR3 runs to 15 residues. V lost 4 bases, J lost 4 bases, and 15 bases lay in between.

The V and J genes are TRBV7-9 and TRBJ1-1, with a weak D call TRBD1 (6 bases). V lost 2 bases, J lost 7 bases, and 14 bases lay in between. The CDR3 covers 14 residues. CDR1 and CDR2 (germline): SEHNR, FQNEAQ (reference sequence). CDR3 nucleotides: TGTGCCAGCAGCTTAACTACAGGGACGGATGAAGCTTTCTTT. This gives the protein CASSLTTGTDEAFF.

This clone came up once. The chain has TRBV7-2 and TRBJ1-2; D not certain. CDR1 and CDR2 (germline): SGHTA, FQGNSA. V gave up 7 bases and J gave up 5 bases, with 17 bases separating them. This CDR3 contains 14 residues. CDR3: CASTATTGYYGYTF. As DNA, the CDR3 is TGTGCCAGCACCGCAACTACGGGTTATTATGGCTACACCTTC.

The count of this clone is one. The chain uses TRBV11-3 and TRBJ2-1, with TRBD1 matching 9 bases. The junction had 7 bases not matched to a gene; V was cut back by 5 bases and J by 8 bases. This CDR3 is built from 14 residues. The germline gives CDR1 SGHNT, CDR2 YENEEA. The CDR3 here is CASSPGTGRDEQFF. CDR3 coding DNA: TGTGCCAGCAGCCCGGGGACAGGGAGGGATGAGCAGTTCTTC.

The V gene is TRBV5-1, the J gene TRBJ2-2, with 9 bases that match TRBD2. With V trimmed by 0 bases and J by 7 bases, 7 bases remained unmatched. This CDR3 spans 16 amino acids. Looked up from germline, CDR1 is SGHRS and CDR2 is YFSETQ. This chain's CDR3 is CASSLEGGRAHGELFF. Written as DNA, the CDR3 is TGCGCCAGCAGCTTGGAGGGCGGGAGGGCCCACGGGGAGCTGTTTTTT.

In DNA form, the CDR3 reads TGTGCCAGCAGTTGGGCCGGGATCGTCTTCAATGAGCAGTTCTTC. This encodes CASSWAGIVFNEQFF. The V call is TRBV27, the J call TRBJ2-1, with a tentative D call TRBD2 (5 bases). The germline V gene has CDR1 MNHEY and CDR2 SMNVEV (reference sequence). The CDR3 is 15 amino acids. The V end was cut by 4 bases, the J end by 6 bases, with 16 bases between.

The V gene is TRBV20-1, the J gene TRBJ2-5, with 9 bases aligning to TRBD2. Germline CDR1 DFQATT, CDR2 SNEGSKA (reference sequence). The CDR3 has 15 amino acids. With V trimmed by 3 bases and J by 6 bases, 11 bases remained unmatched. The CDR3 sequence is CSASLAGRLVKTQYF. The CDR3 DNA follows: TGCAGTGCTAGTCTAGCGGGGAGGTTAGTGAAGACCCAGTACTTC.

The CDR3 coding sequence is TGCGCCAGCAGCTTGGAAGCGGGGAACACAGATACGCAGTATTTT. Amino acids: CASSLEAGNTDTQYF. The chain uses TRBV5-1 and TRBJ2-3; 7 nucleotides agree with TRBD2. There are 15 residues in the CDR3. After removal of 0 bases from V and 2 bases from J, the junction contained 3 bases not matched to a gene. The germline V gene has CDR1 SGHRS and CDR2 YFSETQ.

The rearrangement links TRBV9 to TRBJ2-5; no clear D gene. The CDR3 runs 13 residues. Germline loops: CDR1 SGDLS, CDR2 YYNGEE. The V end was cut by 0 bases, the J end by 5 bases, with 8 bases between. The CDR3 sequence: CASSVDPEETQYF. CDR3 DNA sequence: TGTGCCAGCAGCGTAGACCCGGAGGAGACCCAGTACTTC. The full variable domain, completed using reference TRBV9 and TRBJ2-5, is DSGVTQTPKHLITATGQRVTLRCSPRSGDLSVYWYQQSLDQGLQFLIQYYNGEERAKGNILERFSAQQFPDLHSELNLSSLELGDSALYFCASSVDPEETQYFGPGTRLLVL.

The chain carries TRBV4-2 and TRBJ1-4, with D tentatively TRBD1 (5 bases). Trimming removed 1 base at V and 13 bases at J, with 10 bases between. The germline V gene has CDR1 LGHNA and CDR2 YNFKEQ. The CDR3 runs 12 residues. The CDR3 spells CASSQGGGRLFF. DNA for the CDR3: TGTGCCAGCAGCCAAGGGGGGGGGAGACTGTTTTTT.

The gene calls are TRBV7-2 and TRBJ1-6; TRBD1 is a possible D gene (6 bases). Germline loops: CDR1 SGHTA, CDR2 FQGNSA. This CDR3 is 17 amino acids long. Trimming shortened V by 5 bases and J by 5 bases, and 19 bases separated the two germline ends. The CDR3 protein is CASSPRQATYHNSPLHF. For the CDR3, the DNA is TGTGCCAGCAGCCCCCGACAGGCTACTTACCATAATTCACCCCTCCACTTT.

The rearrangement joins TRBV27 to TRBJ2-3; D uncertain. V was cut by 5 bases and J by 1 base, with 7 bases left in between. The length of the CDR3 is 13 residues. Germline CDR1 reads MNHEY; CDR2 reads SMNVEV (reference sequence). The CDR3 region has the DNA TGTGCCAGCAGTCCCTCTGGCACAGATACGCAGTATTTT. Translation: CASSPSGTDTQYF.

The chain recombines TRBV4-1 with TRBJ1-2; D unclear. The CDR3 covers 14 residues. The germline V gene has CDR1 MGHRA and CDR2 YSYEKL. V was pared by 4 bases and J by 4 bases, with 13 bases between. As DNA, the CDR3 is TGCGCCAGCAGCCGCCTGGGAGGGAGCTATGGCTACACCTTC. Translating it yields CASSRLGGSYGYTF.

This clone was detected once. The rearrangement uses TRBV7-2 and TRBJ1-2; D perhaps matches TRBD1 (6 bases). This CDR3 has 13 amino acids. V lost 3 bases, J lost 6 bases, and 11 bases lay in between. From germline, CDR1 is SGHTA and CDR2 FQGNSA. CDR3 region: CASSFTRQDGYTF. CDR3 bases: TGTGCCAGCAGCTTTACAAGACAGGATGGCTACACCTTC.

The chain joins TRBV7-2 to TRBJ1-4; TRBD1 might be the D (5 bases). With 2 bases removed from V and 8 bases from J, the gap between germline ends came to 18 bases. CDR1 is SGHTA and CDR2 is FQGNSA in the germline V gene. The CDR3 consists of 16 residues. The CDR3 region has the DNA TGTGCCAGCAGCTTAACGAGCGGGACCCTGCGGGAAAAACTGTTTTTT. Amino acid sequence: CASSLTSGTLREKLFF.

V gene TRBV6-2 or TRBV6-3 combines with J gene TRBJ1-5; D remains unclear. CDR1 MNHEY and CDR2 SVGEGT come from the germline V gene. Trimming left V 5 bases short and J 9 bases short, with 11 bases between. This CDR3 region has 12 residues. The CDR3 is CASSLLGRPQHF. As DNA, the CDR3 is TGTGCCAGCAGTCTCCTTGGCAGGCCCCAGCATTTT.

CDR3 in amino acids: CASRFTAQGGNQPQHF. The CDR3, as DNA: TGTGCCAGCAGATTTACAGCACAGGGCGGTAATCAGCCCCAGCATTTT. This rearrangement joins TRBV28 to TRBJ1-5, with D possibly matching TRBD1 (6 bases). Germline V gene data show CDR1 as MDHEN and CDR2 as SYDVKM. Trimming shortened V by 6 bases and J by 4 bases, and 19 bases separated the two germline ends. The CDR3 length is 16 residues.

The rearrangement links TRBV29-1 to TRBJ2-1; perhaps TRBD2 as D (6 bases). This CDR3 region has 14 residues. V was clipped by 6 bases and J by 4 bases, with 16 bases between them. In germline, CDR1 is SQVTM, CDR2 ANQGSEA. CDR3 sequence (DNA): TGCAGCGTCACCGGGACTCGGGCATACAATGAGCAGTTCTTC. It is translated as CSVTGTRAYNEQFF.